What follows are 19 T cell receptor beta chains derived from one specimen sequenced in a study of T cell responses to AZD1222 COVID-19 vaccine. Only in-frame clones appear in the TCRdb table, and some are missing; sequencing was by immunoSEQ multiplex PCR. The profile covers 120,000 to 150,000 clones, with roughly 90% appearing a single time and about 4% taken by the ten largest. The sequences come from peripheral blood, collected 28 days after the second AZD1222 dose. The receptors derive from an adult who received the AZD1222 COVID-19 vaccine.

This sequence joins TRBV5-1 and TRBJ2-7; 12 positions match TRBD1. With 4 bases clipped from V and 7 bases from J, the junction kept 6 bases outside the gene matches. The V gene's germline CDR1 is SGHRS and CDR2 YFSETQ. The CDR3 has 14 residues. The CDR3 nucleotides are TGCGCCAGCAGCCCGGGACAGGGGGCGAGGGAGCAGTACTTC. Its protein product is CASSPGQGAREQYF. Complete variable domain (other parts from reference TRBV5-1 and TRBJ2-7): KAGVTQTPRYLIKTRGQQVTLSCSPISGHRSVSWYQQTPGQGLQFLFEYFSETQRNKGNFPGRFSGRQFSNSRSEMNVSTLELGDSALYLCASSPGQGAREQYFGPGTRLTVT.

The CDR3 coding sequence is TGTGCCAGCAGCGTAGGCAGGGACTATGGCTACACCTTC. The encoded protein is CASSVGRDYGYTF. This chain connects TRBV9 to TRBJ1-2, with a possible D match to TRBD1 (5 bases). The V gene's germline CDR1 is SGDLS and CDR2 YYNGEE. Trimming stripped 0 bases from V and 3 bases from J, with 6 bases between. The CDR3 consists of 13 residues.

CDR3 DNA sequence: TGTGCCAGCAGCTTATCCCGGGGGCGGGAAGAAAAACTGTTTTTT. Residues: CASSLSRGREEKLFF. The chain combines TRBV7-2 with TRBJ1-4, with D maybe TRBD1 (6 bases). V lost 2 bases and J lost 8, with 15 bases in between. Germline V gene sequence: CDR1 SGHTA, CDR2 FQGNSA. The CDR3 has 15 amino acids.

V is TRBV5-6 and J is TRBJ2-5; tentative D call: TRBD1 (5 bases). V was pared by 0 bases and J by 1 base, with 16 bases between. The CDR3 sequence is 17 residues long. CDR1 is SGHDT, CDR2 YYEEEE, per germline. CDR3 residues: CASSLVGVGPSQETQYF. CDR3 DNA: TGTGCCAGCAGCTTGGTAGGGGTTGGGCCCTCCCAAGAGACCCAGTACTTC. Variable domain in full (rest from reference TRBV5-6 and TRBJ2-5): DAGVTQSPTHLIKTRGQQVTLRCSPKSGHDTVSWYQQALGQGPQFIFQYYEEEERQRGNFPDRFSGHQFPNYSSELNVNALLLGDSALYLCASSLVGVGPSQETQYFGPGTRLLVL.

This chain links TRBV5-1 with TRBJ2-7; 9 bases agree with TRBD1. The V gene's germline CDR1 is SGHRS and CDR2 YFSETQ. CDR3 length: 16 amino acids. V gave up 2 bases and J gave up 4 bases; unmatched junction bases: 10. For the CDR3, the DNA is TGCGCCAGCAGCTTCGGAACACGGGACAGGGAGTACGAGCAGTACTTC. Its protein is CASSFGTRDREYEQYF.

The gene calls are TRBV4-1 and TRBJ2-1; TRBD2 agrees at 12 bases. The CDR3 extends over 13 amino acids. Germline loops: CDR1 MGHRA, CDR2 YSYEKL. J was trimmed by 8 bases and V by 8 bases; bases with no gene match: 4. The CDR3 region has the DNA TGCGCCAGCCGACTAGCGGGAGCCCATGAGCAGTTCTTC. Amino acid sequence: CASRLAGAHEQFF.

This rearrangement joins TRBV7-9 to TRBJ1-5; no clear D gene. The CDR3 has 15 residues. V gave up 3 bases and J gave up 3 bases, with 12 bases separating them. Germline-derived CDR1 and CDR2 are SEHNR and FQNEAQ (reference sequence). This CDR3 reads CASSFSGTANQPQHF. The CDR3 bases are TGTGCCAGCAGCTTTTCGGGAACCGCCAATCAGCCCCAGCATTTT.

This chain uses TRBV7-8 with TRBJ1-3; D is uncertain. CDR1 SGHVS and CDR2 FQNEAQ come from the germline V gene. This CDR3 has 13 amino acids. The CDR3 loop reads CATSSGPGNTIYF. CDR3 DNA: TGTGCTACTTCGTCGGGCCCTGGAAACACCATATATTTT.

The chain employs TRBV4-3 and TRBJ2-3; no clear D. The V and J ends lost 0 bases and 2 bases respectively, with 6 bases between them. Per germline, CDR1 LGHNA and CDR2 YSLEER. The CDR3 contains 14 residues. The CDR3 reads CASSQEGLTDTQYF. Here the CDR3 DNA reads TGCGCCAGCAGCCAAGAGGGCCTCACAGATACGCAGTATTTT.

The V and J genes are TRBV2 and TRBJ1-1; D call uncertain. Germline V gene lookup returns CDR1 SNHLY and CDR2 FYNNEI. This CDR3 has 14 residues. V lost 5 bases to trimming and J lost 8 bases, with 18 bases between them. The CDR3: CASSLGEGRSEAFF. CDR3 in DNA: TGTGCCAGCAGTTTGGGAGAGGGCCGCTCCGAAGCTTTCTTT.

This sequence joins TRBV5-4 and TRBJ1-1; TRBD1 might be the D (6 bases). Germline V gives CDR1 SGHNT, CDR2 YYREEE (reference sequence). The CDR3 runs 12 residues. The V end lost 2 bases, the J end lost 10 bases, and 12 bases lay between the germline ends. The CDR3 loop reads CASSFNRGAAFF. DNA for the CDR3: TGTGCCAGCAGCTTCAATAGGGGGGCAGCTTTCTTT.

This chain joins TRBV6-5 and TRBJ1-1; D gene ambiguous. The V and J ends lost 6 bases and 9 bases respectively, with 17 bases between them. The germline CDR1 and CDR2 sequences are MNHEY and SVGAGI. There are 13 residues in the CDR3. DNA of the CDR3: TGTGCCAGCAGCGTGACGGCCTCATCCAAAGCTTTCTTT. Encoded protein: CASSVTASSKAFF.

The rearrangement joins TRBV28 to TRBJ2-1; possibly TRBD1 or TRBD2 for D (5 bases each). The germline CDR1 and CDR2 sequences are MDHEN and SYDVKM. There are 16 residues in the CDR3. The V end lost 3 bases, the J end lost 3 bases, and 15 bases lay between the germline ends. CDR3 sequence: CASSFWWGWFYNEQFF. The CDR3 DNA reads as TGTGCCAGCAGTTTTTGGTGGGGGTGGTTCTACAATGAGCAGTTCTTC.

J is TRBJ1-5 and V is TRBV6-1, with 9 positions matching TRBD1. Germline trimming cut 3 bases from V and 4 bases from J; bases unmatched to any gene: 1. Looked up from germline, CDR1 is MNHNS and CDR2 is SASEGT. The CDR3 is made up of 14 amino acids. The CDR3 sequence: CASSEGQGNQPQHF. The CDR3 bases are TGTGCCAGCAGTGAGGGACAGGGAAATCAGCCCCAGCATTTT.

This chain joins TRBV6-5 and TRBJ2-2; possibly TRBD1 or TRBD2 for D (5 bases each). Germline values: CDR1 MNHEY, CDR2 SVGAGI. The V gene lost 2 bases and the J gene lost 3 bases, with 10 bases spanning the gap. This CDR3 is 15 amino acids long. The CDR3 DNA reads as TGTGCCAGCAGTTACCGAGGGACGGACACCGGGGAGCTGTTTTTT. Encoded protein: CASSYRGTDTGELFF.

The chain joins TRBV4-3 to TRBJ2-3, with a possible D match to TRBD1 (5 bases). CDR3 length: 12 amino acids. Germline CDR1 reads LGHNA; CDR2 reads YSLEER. Trimming stripped 0 bases from V and 10 bases from J, with 8 bases between. CDR3 nucleotide sequence: TGCGCCAGCAGCCAAGAAGGGGTTGCGCAGTATTTT. Its translation: CASSQEGVAQYF.

This chain joins TRBV6-5 and TRBJ1-4; a possible D gene is TRBD1 (5 bases). V gave up 2 bases and J gave up 6 bases, with 16 bases separating them. Germline V gene lookup returns CDR1 MNHEY and CDR2 SVGAGI. This CDR3 is 16 amino acids long. CDR3 loop: CASSYGFVGGDEKLFF. The CDR3 nucleotides are TGTGCCAGCAGTTACGGATTCGTTGGGGGGGATGAAAAACTGTTTTTT.

J is TRBJ1-1 and V is TRBV5-1; 8 bases align to TRBD1. This CDR3 has 15 amino acids. From germline, CDR1 is SGHRS and CDR2 YFSETQ. The trim removed 1 base at V and 0 bases at J, leaving 2 bases unmatched. The CDR3 here is CASSLRQGMNTEAFF. The DNA of the CDR3 is TGCGCCAGCAGCTTGCGACAGGGGATGAACACTGAAGCTTTCTTT.

The chain joins TRBV5-1 to TRBJ1-1; a possible D gene is TRBD1 (6 bases). CDR3 length equals 16 residues. V lost 1 base and J lost 4, with 17 bases in between. Per germline, CDR1 SGHRS and CDR2 YFSETQ. The CDR3 loop reads CASSLSLGARGTEAFF. Written as DNA, the CDR3 is TGCGCCAGCAGCTTGAGTCTGGGGGCAAGGGGCACTGAAGCTTTCTTT.